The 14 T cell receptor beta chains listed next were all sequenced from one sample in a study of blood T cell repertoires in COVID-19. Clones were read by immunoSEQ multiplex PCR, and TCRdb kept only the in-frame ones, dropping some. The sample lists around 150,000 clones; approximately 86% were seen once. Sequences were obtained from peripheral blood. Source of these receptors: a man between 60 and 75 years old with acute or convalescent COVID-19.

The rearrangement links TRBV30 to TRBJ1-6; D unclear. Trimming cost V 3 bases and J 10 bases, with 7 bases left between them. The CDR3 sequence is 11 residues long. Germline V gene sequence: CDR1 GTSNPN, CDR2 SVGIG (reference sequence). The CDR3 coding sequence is TGTGCCTGGAGCTCCGGGTCACCCCTCCACTTT. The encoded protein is CAWSSGSPLHF.

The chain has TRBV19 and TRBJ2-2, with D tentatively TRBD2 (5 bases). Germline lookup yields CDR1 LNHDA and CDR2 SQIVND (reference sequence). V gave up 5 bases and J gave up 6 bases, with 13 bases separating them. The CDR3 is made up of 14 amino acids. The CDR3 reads CASSPGLEAGELFF. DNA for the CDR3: TGTGCCAGTAGTCCTGGACTGGAGGCCGGGGAGCTGTTTTTT.

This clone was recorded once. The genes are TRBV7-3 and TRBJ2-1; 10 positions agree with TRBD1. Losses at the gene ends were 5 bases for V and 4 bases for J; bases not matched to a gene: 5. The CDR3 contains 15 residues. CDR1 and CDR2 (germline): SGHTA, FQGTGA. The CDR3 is CASSPTGGGYNEQFF. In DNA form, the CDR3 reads TGTGCCAGCAGCCCGACAGGGGGCGGGTACAATGAGCAGTTCTTC.

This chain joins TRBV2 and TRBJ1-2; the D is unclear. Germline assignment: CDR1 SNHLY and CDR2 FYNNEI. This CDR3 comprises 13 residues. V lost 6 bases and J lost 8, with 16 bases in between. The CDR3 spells CASSRDQGRGYTF. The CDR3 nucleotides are TGTGCCAGCAGCCGGGATCAAGGTCGGGGCTACACCTTC.

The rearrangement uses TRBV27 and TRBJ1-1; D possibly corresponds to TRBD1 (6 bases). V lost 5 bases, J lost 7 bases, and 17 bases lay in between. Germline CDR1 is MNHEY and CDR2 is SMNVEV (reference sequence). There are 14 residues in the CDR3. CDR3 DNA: TGTGCCAGCAGTGAGAACAGGGAAAGAAGTGAAGCTTTCTTT. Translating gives CASSENRERSEAFF.

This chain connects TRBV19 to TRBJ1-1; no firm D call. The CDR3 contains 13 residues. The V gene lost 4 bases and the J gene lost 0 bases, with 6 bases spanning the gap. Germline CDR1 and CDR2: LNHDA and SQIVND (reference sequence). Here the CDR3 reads CASSTRMNTEAFF. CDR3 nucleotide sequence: TGTGCCAGTAGTACCAGGATGAACACTGAAGCTTTCTTT.

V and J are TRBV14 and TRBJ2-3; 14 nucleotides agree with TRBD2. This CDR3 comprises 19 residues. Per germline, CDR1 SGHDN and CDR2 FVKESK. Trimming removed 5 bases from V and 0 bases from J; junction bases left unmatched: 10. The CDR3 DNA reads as TGTGCCAGCAGCTTTTTGACTAGCGGGAGGGCCTCAAGCACAGATACGCAGTATTTT. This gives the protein CASSFLTSGRASSTDTQYF.

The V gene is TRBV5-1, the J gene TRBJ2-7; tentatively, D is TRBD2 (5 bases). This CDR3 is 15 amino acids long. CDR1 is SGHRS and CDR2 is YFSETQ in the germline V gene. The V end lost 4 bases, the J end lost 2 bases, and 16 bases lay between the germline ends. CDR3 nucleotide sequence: TGCGCCAGCAGCGCCGACATCCGGGGAGCCTACGAGCAGTACTTC. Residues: CASSADIRGAYEQYF.

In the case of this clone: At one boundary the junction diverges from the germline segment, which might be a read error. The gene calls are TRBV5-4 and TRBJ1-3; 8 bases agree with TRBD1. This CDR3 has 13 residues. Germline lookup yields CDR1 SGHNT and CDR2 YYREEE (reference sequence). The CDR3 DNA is TGCGAGACAGGGGATGGTAAAGGAAACACCATATATTTT. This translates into CETGDGKGNTIYF.

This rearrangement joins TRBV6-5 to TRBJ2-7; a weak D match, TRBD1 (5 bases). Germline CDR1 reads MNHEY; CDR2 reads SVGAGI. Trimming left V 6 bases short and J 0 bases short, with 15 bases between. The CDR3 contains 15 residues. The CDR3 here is CASSPSQGDSYEQYF. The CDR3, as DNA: TGTGCCAGCAGCCCCAGCCAGGGTGACTCCTACGAGCAGTACTTC.

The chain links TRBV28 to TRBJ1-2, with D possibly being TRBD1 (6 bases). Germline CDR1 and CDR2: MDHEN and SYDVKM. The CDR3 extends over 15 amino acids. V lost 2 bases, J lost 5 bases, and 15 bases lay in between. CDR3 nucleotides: TGTGCCAGCAGTTTAGGGGGCGGGGGTCGGTATGGCTACACCTTC. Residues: CASSLGGGGRYGYTF.

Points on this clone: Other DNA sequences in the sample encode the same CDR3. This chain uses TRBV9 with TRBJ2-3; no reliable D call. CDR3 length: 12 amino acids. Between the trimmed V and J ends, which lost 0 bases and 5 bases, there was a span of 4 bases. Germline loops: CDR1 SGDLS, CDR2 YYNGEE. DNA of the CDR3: TGTGCCAGCAGCGTAGCCGGAGATACGCAGTATTTT. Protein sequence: CASSVAGDTQYF.

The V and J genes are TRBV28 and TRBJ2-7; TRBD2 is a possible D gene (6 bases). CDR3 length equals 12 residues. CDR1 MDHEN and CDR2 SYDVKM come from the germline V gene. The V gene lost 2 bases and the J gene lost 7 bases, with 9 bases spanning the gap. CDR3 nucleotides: TGTGCCAGCAGTTTACGGAGGGAAGAGCAGTACTTC. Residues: CASSLRREEQYF. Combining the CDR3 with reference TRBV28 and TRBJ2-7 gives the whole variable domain DVKVTQSSRYLVKRTGEKVFLECVQDMDHENMFWYRQDPGLGLRLIYFSYDVKMKEKGDIPEGYSVSREKKERFSLILESASTNQTSMYLCASSLRREEQYFGPGTRLTVT.

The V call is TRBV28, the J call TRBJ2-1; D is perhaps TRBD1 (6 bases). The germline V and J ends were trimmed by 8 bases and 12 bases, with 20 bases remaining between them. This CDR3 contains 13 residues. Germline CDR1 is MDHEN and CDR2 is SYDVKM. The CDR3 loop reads CASVQGNTFLQFF. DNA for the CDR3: TGTGCCAGCGTCCAGGGGAATACTTTTTTGCAGTTCTTC.